The TCR beta chain under discussion was sequenced for a study of blood T cell repertoires in COVID-19. Study-level information: Italy, Spain and the United States were the sources of the convalescent and acute COVID-19 samples. T cells, B-cell-depleted T cells, or PBMCs provided the cDNA or gDNA that served as material.

Authors' data handling: The assay estimated nucleated cells by amplifying reference gene primers. TCRdb keeps only in-frame clones here, not all; method: immunoSEQ multiplex PCR. V, J and clone size were drawn from that table, and D and trimming were deduced from the DNA. This table holds roughly 84,000 clones, about 82% found once. CDR3 length: 16 amino acids. Germline CDR1 and CDR2: SQVTM and ANQGSEA. V was clipped by 3 bases and J by 4 bases; unmatched bases: 13. The sequenced material came from peripheral blood. The chain links TRBV29-1 to TRBJ2-3; 7 nucleotides agree with TRBD1. The sequence was obtained from an elderly man with active or convalescent COVID-19. This chain's CDR3 is CSVELADRVVADTQYF. CDR3 DNA sequence: TGCAGCGTTGAGTTGGCCGACAGGGTGGTAGCAGATACGCAGTATTTT.